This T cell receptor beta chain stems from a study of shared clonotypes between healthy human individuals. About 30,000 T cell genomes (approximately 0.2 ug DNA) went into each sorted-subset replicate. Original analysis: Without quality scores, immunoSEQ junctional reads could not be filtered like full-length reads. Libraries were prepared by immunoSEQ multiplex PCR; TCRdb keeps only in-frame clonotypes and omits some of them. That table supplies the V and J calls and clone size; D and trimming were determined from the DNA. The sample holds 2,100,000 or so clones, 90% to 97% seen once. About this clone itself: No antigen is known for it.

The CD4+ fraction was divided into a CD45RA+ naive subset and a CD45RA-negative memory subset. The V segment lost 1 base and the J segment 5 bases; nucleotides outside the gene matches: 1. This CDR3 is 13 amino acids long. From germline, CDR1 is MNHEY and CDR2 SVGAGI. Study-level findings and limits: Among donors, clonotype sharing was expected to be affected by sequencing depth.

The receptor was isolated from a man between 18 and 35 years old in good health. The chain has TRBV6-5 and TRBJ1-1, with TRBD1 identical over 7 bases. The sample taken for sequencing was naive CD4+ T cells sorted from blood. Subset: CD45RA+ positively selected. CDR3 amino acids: CASSYLGQTEAFF. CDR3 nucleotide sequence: TGTGCCAGCAGTTACTTGGGACAGACTGAAGCTTTCTTT.